A single sample is the source of the 10 T cell receptor beta chains below, sequenced in a study of post-analysis software for immune sequencing data. General study points: TRBV segments more frequent in patients than in controls numbered roughly 5 and included TRBV5-6, TRBV5-1 and TRBV20-1.

Researchers reported that TCR beta cDNA libraries carried unique molecular identifiers. Each CDR3 protein gets one entry after TCRdb re-called the PCR reads with MiXCR. The data hold roughly 800,000 distinct CDR3 sequences, with 25% to 30% observed a single time. These receptors have no known antigen. Sequencing used blood. These receptors came from a girl aged 10 to 17 with multiple sclerosis.

The chain joins TRBV11-2 to TRBJ2-1, with 8 bases fitting TRBD2. This CDR3 comprises 16 residues. Losses at the gene ends were 1 base for V and 2 bases for J; bases not matched to a gene: 4. CDR1 is SGHAT, CDR2 FQNNGV, per germline. This CDR3 is CASSLGAGGPYNEQFF. The CDR3 nucleotides are TGTGCCAGCAGCTTAGGGGCGGGAGGACCCTACAATGAGCAGTTCTTC.

This clonotype was seen repeatedly, ten times or more. DNA of the CDR3: TGCAGTGCCGCGGGGCCCATAAATTCTAACTATGGCTACACCTTC. Amino acid sequence: CSAAGPINSNYGYTF. The J gene is TRBJ1-2, the V gene TRBV20-1, with D tentatively TRBD1 (5 bases). Looked up from germline, CDR1 is DFQATT and CDR2 is SNEGSKA (reference sequence). V was clipped by 6 bases and J by 0 bases, with 17 bases between them. The CDR3 runs 15 residues.

The gene calls are TRBV28 and TRBJ1-2; D not certain. Germline V lookup: CDR1 MDHEN, CDR2 SYDVKM. Trimming removed 3 bases from V and 4 bases from J, with 9 bases in between. The CDR3 runs 13 residues. CDR3 in DNA: TGTGCCAGCAGTTTCCTCAGGTCCTATGGCTACACCTTC. Translating gives CASSFLRSYGYTF.

This chain uses TRBV6-5 with TRBJ1-1; 10 bases fit TRBD1. Germline lookup yields CDR1 MNHEY and CDR2 SVGAGI. With 2 bases clipped from V and 3 bases from J, the junction kept 3 bases outside the gene matches. The CDR3 is 15 residues long. The CDR3 region has the DNA TGTGCCAGCAGTTACACCGGGACAGGGGACACTGAAGCTTTCTTT. Translation gives CASSYTGTGDTEAFF.

The rearrangement joins TRBV29-1 to TRBJ2-2; D is ambiguous. The CDR3 consists of 12 residues. Germline CDR1 SQVTM, CDR2 ANQGSEA. Between the trimmed V and J ends, which lost 4 bases and 6 bases, there was a span of 9 bases. CDR3 residues: CSVARAPGELFF. DNA for the CDR3: TGCAGCGTTGCACGGGCGCCCGGGGAGCTGTTTTTT.

This clonotype was seen a few times. The rearrangement uses TRBV28 and TRBJ2-1; TRBD1 matches at 7 bases. The CDR3 extends over 15 amino acids. J lost 8 bases, V lost 2 bases, and 9 bases had no gene match. CDR1 and CDR2 (germline): MDHEN, SYDVKM. The CDR3 DNA reads TGTGCCAGCAGTTTACTGGCCCTAGGGGGCGATGAGCAGTTCTTC. It encodes CASSLLALGGDEQFF.

This chain connects TRBV20-1 to TRBJ2-3; 12 bases match TRBD1. With 3 bases clipped from V and 6 bases from J, the junction kept 7 bases outside the gene matches. The CDR3 is made up of 15 amino acids. Germline values: CDR1 DFQATT, CDR2 SNEGSKA (reference sequence). The CDR3 region is CSASPGQGASDTQYF. CDR3 sequence (DNA): TGCAGTGCTAGCCCGGGACAGGGGGCTTCTGATACGCAGTATTTT.

This clonotype was counted between two and nine times. The V gene is TRBV20-1, the J gene TRBJ1-4; maybe TRBD1 (5 bases). V shed 6 bases and J shed 6 bases, with 14 bases lying between them. Germline loops: CDR1 DFQATT, CDR2 SNEGSKA (reference sequence). CDR3 size: 13 residues. CDR3 nucleotides: TGCAGTGCCCCCCGGGGGGTGGATGAAAAACTGTTTTTT. Its translation is CSAPRGVDEKLFF.

The V and J genes are TRBV9 and TRBJ2-7; 8 bases fit TRBD2. Per germline, CDR1 SGDLS and CDR2 YYNGEE. The V gene end was trimmed by 4 bases and the J gene end by 4 bases; junction bases not matched to a gene: 10. The CDR3 covers 15 residues. CDR3 residues: CASSPTPGTRYEQYF. CDR3 nucleotides: TGTGCCAGCAGCCCGACCCCCGGGACTAGATACGAGCAGTACTTC.

This clonotype occurred a few times. The chain uses TRBV6-6 and TRBJ1-2; no clear D. Per germline, CDR1 MNHNY and CDR2 SVGAGI (reference sequence). There are 12 residues in the CDR3. The V end was cut by 5 bases, the J end by 9 bases, with 13 bases between. CDR3 residues: CASSNREGSYTF. The CDR3 DNA reads as TGTGCCAGCAGTAACCGCGAGGGTAGCTACACCTTC.